Given below is one TCR beta chain in context. The data belong to a study of blood T cell repertoires in COVID-19. About the research overall: Collection of acute and convalescent COVID-19 samples took place in the United States, Italy and Spain. Sample material is recorded as cDNA or gDNA derived from T cells, B-cell-depleted T cells, or PBMCs.

In the study's own analysis: Amplified reference gene primers provided the basis for estimating nucleated cell counts. Clones were sequenced by immunoSEQ multiplex PCR, and TCRdb holds only the in-frame ones, with some missing. V, J and clone size were drawn from that table, and D and trimming were deduced from the DNA. The sample records around 69,000 clones, about 82% being singletons. The specimen sequenced was peripheral blood. The origin of this receptor is a man aged 50 to 59 with active COVID-19.

The CDR3 reads CASQRTVANNEQFF. As DNA, the CDR3 is TGCGCCAGCCAAAGGACAGTAGCCAACAATGAGCAGTTCTTC. The rearrangement uses TRBV5-1 and TRBJ2-1, with D maybe TRBD1 (6 bases). Germline CDR1 SGHRS, CDR2 YFSETQ. The V and J ends lost 7 bases and 5 bases respectively, with 16 bases between them. The CDR3 is 14 amino acids. Complete variable domain (other parts from reference TRBV5-1 and TRBJ2-1): KAGVTQTPRYLIKTRGQQVTLSCSPISGHRSVSWYQQTPGQGLQFLFEYFSETQRNKGNFPGRFSGRQFSNSRSEMNVSTLELGDSALYLCASQRTVANNEQFFGPGTRLTVL.